Sequencing of this T cell receptor (beta chain) was carried out in a study of cytomegalovirus exposure and HLA in healthy donors. Study results and limitations: Most TCRs appeared rarely, but some public TCRs recurred in many donors. The tendency of first-cohort TCR clusters to co-occur in the roughly 120 validation repertoires was identified by a subsequent analysis. Reportedly, cytomegalovirus status was diagnosed with high sensitivity and specificity.

The approximately 120-subject validation cohort, separate from the roughly 670-subject first cohort, included the donors. This CDR3 is built from 11 residues. The germline V gene encodes CDR1 SNHLY and CDR2 FYNNEI. The germline V and J ends were trimmed by 4 bases and 7 bases, with 4 bases remaining between them. This clone showed up just a few times. Its antigen is not known. Sequencing was performed with immunoSEQ multiplex PCR; in TCRdb, only in-frame clones are kept and a portion is missing. The data show 170,000 or so clones, roughly 84% seen once. This clonotype was obtained from a young woman in good health and CMV-seropositive. Sequencing was carried out using PBMCs. This chain uses TRBV2 with TRBJ2-2; D call uncertain. CDR3 in amino acids: CASSVGGELFF. For the CDR3, the DNA is TGTGCCAGCAGTGTCGGCGGGGAGCTGTTTTTT.